Shown below are 30 T cell receptor beta chains from a single sample sequenced in a study of blood T cell repertoires in COVID-19. TCRdb's table, derived via immunoSEQ multiplex PCR, lists solely in-frame clones and lacks some. Of a few hundred thousand clones in the sample, approximately 84% are singletons; the top ten hold approximately 3.6%. The sample was PBMCs or T cells enriched from blood (not recorded which). The receptors derive from a man aged 50 to 60 who had recovered from COVID-19.

The gene calls are TRBV7-2 and TRBJ2-1; 7 bases agree with TRBD2. Germline CDR1 SGHTA, CDR2 FQGNSA. This CDR3 spans 14 amino acids. V gave up 2 bases and J gave up 6 bases; unmatched junction bases: 4. This CDR3 reads CASSLTSALNEQFF. The CDR3 region has the DNA TGTGCCAGCAGCTTAACTAGCGCACTCAATGAGCAGTTCTTC.

This clone was observed once. This chain connects TRBV12-1 to TRBJ1-5; the D call TRBD1 from the table was never checked on the DNA. TRBV12-1 is deemed a pseudogene. The CDR3 is made up of 17 amino acids. The chain's CDR3 is CASSSATGFGNNQPQHF. CDR3 in DNA: TGTGCCAGCAGCTCTGCGACAGGGTTCGGGAACAATCAGCCCCAGCATTTT.

The genes are TRBV7-6 and TRBJ2-5, with D tentatively TRBD1 (6 bases). The V and J ends lost 5 bases and 2 bases respectively, with 21 bases between them. The CDR3 length is 17 residues. CDR1 is SGHVS, CDR2 FNYEAQ, per germline. CDR3 region: CASSRYPGHRSQETQYF. CDR3 bases: TGTGCCAGCAGCCGCTATCCGGGACATCGATCACAAGAGACCCAGTACTTC.

The J gene is TRBJ2-5, the V gene TRBV7-2, with a tentative D call TRBD2 (6 bases). V was shortened by 6 bases and J by 5 bases, with 16 bases between the two germline ends. The germline V gene has CDR1 SGHTA and CDR2 FQGNSA. CDR3 length: 14 residues. Here the CDR3 DNA reads TGTGCCAGCAGTACCTCGACTAGTGGGGAGACCCAGTACTTC. It yields the protein CASSTSTSGETQYF. Looking up the rest from reference TRBV7-2 and TRBJ2-5 gives the full variable domain: GAGVSQSPSNKVTEKGKDVELRCDPISGHTALYWYRQSLGQGLEFLIYFQGNSAPDKSGLPSDRFSAERTGGSVSTLTIQRTQQEDSAVYLCASSTSTSGETQYFGPGTRLLVL.

The genes are TRBV10-3 and TRBJ1-1; D perhaps matches TRBD1 (6 bases). Trimming pared 6 bases from V and 6 bases from J, leaving 23 bases between. Germline V gene lookup returns CDR1 ENHRY and CDR2 SYGVKD. This CDR3 is 16 amino acids long. The CDR3 loop is CAIREPQTQGGAEAFF. The CDR3 coding sequence is TGTGCCATCAGGGAACCGCAGACACAGGGAGGGGCTGAAGCTTTCTTT.

The chain carries TRBV24-1 and TRBJ1-1; possibly TRBD1 for D (5 bases). The length of the CDR3 is 13 residues. Germline V gives CDR1 KGHDR, CDR2 SFDVKD. The ends were cut back, 6 bases at V and 2 bases at J, with 9 bases in the middle. The CDR3 coding sequence is TGTGCCACCAGTCGGGGACTTAACACTGAAGCTTTCTTT. It specifies CATSRGLNTEAFF.

The V gene is TRBV19, the J gene TRBJ2-2; 7 bases are shared with TRBD1. CDR3 length: 15 amino acids. Trimming took 7 bases from V and 1 from J; bases not matched to a gene: 6. CDR1 LNHDA and CDR2 SQIVND come from the germline V gene (reference sequence). The DNA for the CDR3 is TGTGCCAGTATTTCGGGACAGTTGAACACCGGGGAGCTGTTTTTT. Translation: CASISGQLNTGELFF.

V usage is TRBV2 and J usage is TRBJ2-2; D might be TRBD2 (6 bases). The V and J ends lost 8 bases and 3 bases respectively, with 13 bases between them. This CDR3 region has 14 residues. Germline V gene data show CDR1 as SNHLY and CDR2 as FYNNEI. The CDR3 coding sequence is TGTGCCAGCGGCGGGGTCCCGGACACCGGGGAGCTGTTTTTT. Translated, it gives CASGGVPDTGELFF.

V usage is TRBV3-1 (or the pseudogene TRBV3-2) and J usage is TRBJ2-3; D uncertain. V lost 4 bases to trimming and J lost 7 bases, with 15 bases between them. Germline V gene sequence: CDR1 LGHDT, CDR2 YNNKEL (reference sequence). CDR3 length: 14 residues. CDR3 DNA sequence: TGTGCCAGCAGCCTCCTCCTCCAGTCCCATACGCAGTATTTT. It encodes CASSLLLQSHTQYF.

This sequence joins TRBV11-2 and TRBJ2-7; the match to TRBD1 covers 8 bases. This CDR3 has 13 residues. The germline V gene encodes CDR1 SGHAT and CDR2 FQNNGV. V lost 5 bases and J lost 6; bases outside the gene matches: 6. The CDR3, as DNA: TGTGCCAGCAGCCCCAGGGGGCTCGTCGAGCAGTACTTC. Its translation: CASSPRGLVEQYF.

The gene calls are TRBV7-9 and TRBJ1-4; no clear D gene. Deletions cut 6 bases from V and 8 bases from J, with 19 bases between. The CDR3 is 15 amino acids. From germline, CDR1 is SEHNR and CDR2 FQNEAQ (reference sequence). The CDR3 sequence is CASSSPTTTGEKLFF. The CDR3 coding sequence is TGTGCCAGCAGTTCTCCGACAACCACGGGGGAAAAACTGTTTTTT.

This clone has just one count. This rearrangement joins TRBV19 to TRBJ2-3; a possible D gene is TRBD1 (6 bases). With 5 bases removed from V and 2 bases from J, the gap between germline ends came to 11 bases. Germline-derived CDR1 and CDR2 are LNHDA and SQIVND (reference sequence). CDR3 length equals 14 residues. The CDR3 sequence: CASSSGDLTDTQYF. The CDR3 DNA reads TGTGCCAGTAGTTCAGGGGATCTCACAGATACGCAGTATTTT.

The chain is built from TRBV3-1 (or the pseudogene TRBV3-2) and TRBJ1-3; D call uncertain. The CDR3 covers 14 residues. The V end lost 2 bases, the J end lost 6 bases, and 11 bases lay between the germline ends. Germline lookup yields CDR1 LGHDT and CDR2 YNNKEL (reference sequence). The CDR3 nucleotides read TGTGCCAGCAGCCAATATACAGTGACAAACACCATATATTTT. Protein product: CASSQYTVTNTIYF.

The genes are TRBV9 and TRBJ1-4; maybe TRBD1 (5 bases). The CDR3 totals 14 residues. Germline CDR1 reads SGDLS; CDR2 reads YYNGEE. Trimming pared 0 bases from V and 8 bases from J, leaving 11 bases between. CDR3 coding DNA: TGTGCCAGCAGCGTAGTGGGGGGATCCGAAAAACTGTTTTTT. Translated, it gives CASSVVGGSEKLFF.

J is TRBJ1-2 and V is TRBV23-1; 7 positions match TRBD1. TRBV23-1 is flagged as an ORF with uncertain function. The CDR3 sequence is 17 residues long. After removal of 2 bases from V and 8 bases from J, the junction contained 17 bases not matched to a gene. The CDR3 bases are TGCGCCAGCAGTCAACCCGAGAGGGGGAACAGGGGAAGGGGCTACACCTTC. Translation: CASSQPERGNRGRGYTF.

The chain recombines TRBV5-4 with TRBJ2-1; D is unresolved. V lost 0 bases, J lost 2 bases, and 6 bases lay in between. Germline values: CDR1 SGHNT, CDR2 YYREEE (reference sequence). This CDR3 region has 14 residues. The CDR3 sequence is CASSLALTYNEQFF. CDR3 nucleotides: TGTGCCAGCAGCTTGGCCCTAACCTACAATGAGCAGTTCTTC. The full variable domain, its missing parts supplied by reference TRBV5-4 and TRBJ2-1, is ETGVTQSPTHLIKTRGQQVTLRCSSQSGHNTVSWYQQALGQGPQFIFQYYREEENGRGNFPPRFSGLQFPNYSSELNVNALELDDSALYLCASSLALTYNEQFFGPGTRLTVL.

The chain recombines TRBV28 with TRBJ1-2; D uncertain. The CDR3 loop spans 12 amino acids. Germline CDR1 reads MDHEN; CDR2 reads SYDVKM. The CDR3, as DNA: TGTGCAAGCCAGGCGGGGTCTATCGGCTACACCTTC. It translates to CASQAGSIGYTF.

This chain connects TRBV4-3 to TRBJ2-7, with D possibly TRBD2 on 6 matching bases. V was shortened by 5 bases and J by 6 bases, with 17 bases between the two germline ends. The germline gives CDR1 LGHNA, CDR2 YSLEER. The CDR3 runs 14 residues. The CDR3 sequence: CASSWRGMRFEQYF. The DNA for the CDR3 is TGCGCCAGCAGCTGGCGCGGGATGAGGTTCGAGCAGTACTTC.

The chain uses TRBV30 and TRBJ1-2; D not certain. CDR1 and CDR2 from the germline V gene are GTSNPN and SVGIG (reference sequence). The CDR3 spans 13 residues. Between the trimmed V and J ends, which lost 3 bases and 0 bases, there was a span of 8 bases. Written as DNA, the CDR3 is TGTGCCTGGAGGGAAGGAGCTAACTATGGCTACACCTTC. Encoded protein: CAWREGANYGYTF. Based on the CDR3 plus reference TRBV30 and TRBJ1-2, the full variable domain is SQTIHQWPATLVQPVGSPLSLECTVEGTSNPNLYWYRQAAGRGLQLLFYSVGIGQISSEVPQNLSASRPQDRQFILSSKKLLLSDSGFYLCAWREGANYGYTFGSGTRLTVV.

The chain links TRBV28 to TRBJ1-2; 9 positions match TRBD1. The CDR3 extends over 14 amino acids. Unmatched junction bases numbered 6, after V lost 7 bases and J lost 3 bases. Germline assignment: CDR1 MDHEN and CDR2 SYDVKM. Here the CDR3 DNA reads TGTGCCAGCACCTCGGGACAGGGTGACTATGGCTACACCTTC. It encodes CASTSGQGDYGYTF.

The chain recombines TRBV12-3 or TRBV12-4 with TRBJ1-2, with 9 bases identical to TRBD1. V lost 10 bases and J lost 7; bases outside the gene matches: 4. The length of the CDR3 is 11 residues. Written as DNA, the CDR3 is TGTGCCACACAGGGGGCGGGTGGCTACACCTTC. It specifies CATQGAGGYTF.

This clone has a handful of counts. This chain joins TRBV18 and TRBJ1-5, with D hard to call. This CDR3 comprises 15 residues. The V gene lost 0 bases and the J gene lost 6 bases, with 12 bases spanning the gap. The germline CDR1 and CDR2 sequences are KGHSH and LQKENI. The chain's CDR3 is CASSPPTLRGQPQHF. Written as DNA, the CDR3 is TGTGCCAGCTCACCACCGACCCTCCGAGGTCAGCCCCAGCATTTT.

This chain links TRBV2 with TRBJ1-6; TRBD1 aligns across 7 bases. V trimming: 6 bases; J trimming: 10 bases; junction bases outside the gene matches: 9. The CDR3 runs 14 residues. Germline CDR1 reads SNHLY; CDR2 reads FYNNEI. CDR3 protein: CASRITGVGSPLHF. The CDR3 region has the DNA TGTGCCAGCAGAATTACAGGGGTAGGCTCACCCCTCCACTTT.

The gene calls are TRBV29-1 and TRBJ2-2, with TRBD1 matching 8 bases. Germline loops: CDR1 SQVTM, CDR2 ANQGSEA. CDR3 length: 13 amino acids. Unmatched junction bases numbered 6, after V lost 6 bases and J lost 6 bases. CDR3 amino acids: CSVRTGLAGELFF. CDR3 sequence (DNA): TGCAGCGTCAGGACAGGGTTGGCCGGGGAGCTGTTTTTT.

This chain uses TRBV11-3 with TRBJ2-7, with unresolved D. The CDR3 sequence is 14 residues long. CDR1 and CDR2 from the germline V gene are SGHNT and YENEEA. V lost 0 bases and J 7 bases, leaving 13 bases between the germline ends. The CDR3 DNA sequence: TGTGCCAGCAGCTTAGAAACCCACCTCGGGGAGCAGTACTTC. Protein product: CASSLETHLGEQYF.

In its sample, this clone was seen a few times. The chain recombines TRBV4-3 with TRBJ2-2; D is perhaps TRBD2 (6 bases). The CDR3 extends over 16 amino acids. The ends were cut back, 0 bases at V and 6 bases at J, with 14 bases in the middle. Per the germline V gene, CDR1 is LGHNA and CDR2 is YSLEER. CDR3 in DNA: TGCGCCAGCAGCCAAGAGGGCGGGGTAGTGGCCGGGGAGCTGTTTTTT. Its protein product is CASSQEGGVVAGELFF.

The chain uses TRBV10-3 and TRBJ2-7; 7 bases map to TRBD2. In germline, CDR1 is ENHRY, CDR2 SYGVKD. The V segment lost 6 bases and the J segment 1 base; nucleotides outside the gene matches: 9. There are 15 residues in the CDR3. The CDR3 nucleotides read TGTGCCATCAGGACAGCTAGCGGAAATTCCTACGAGCAGTACTTC. Protein: CAIRTASGNSYEQYF.

J is TRBJ2-1 and V is TRBV11-3, with 8 bases lining up with TRBD1. This CDR3 is built from 12 residues. With 6 bases clipped from V and 12 bases from J, the junction kept 7 bases outside the gene matches. Looked up from germline, CDR1 is SGHNT and CDR2 is YENEEA. The CDR3, as DNA: TGTGCCAGCAGTCCATCCGGGACAGGGCAGTTCTTC. Translating it yields CASSPSGTGQFF.

The rearrangement uses TRBV11-2 and TRBJ2-7, with D tentatively TRBD1 (6 bases). CDR1 is SGHAT and CDR2 is FQNNGV in the germline V gene. The CDR3 covers 14 residues. Trimming left V 5 bases short and J 0 bases short, with 11 bases between. CDR3 nucleotide sequence: TGTGCCAGCAGCCTACGGGACACCTCCTACGAGCAGTACTTC. Amino acid sequence: CASSLRDTSYEQYF.

The chain recombines TRBV11-1 with TRBJ2-1, with 8 bases aligning to TRBD2. The CDR3 runs to 13 residues. The V gene end was trimmed by 6 bases and the J gene end by 10 bases; junction bases not matched to a gene: 8. Germline V lookup: CDR1 SGHAT, CDR2 FQDESV (reference sequence). In nucleotides, the CDR3 is TGTGCCAGCAGACTAGCGGCCTCAGAAGAGCAGTTCTTC. Its protein is CASRLAASEEQFF. Together with reference TRBV11-1 and TRBJ2-1, the CDR3 gives the full variable domain: EAEVAQSPRYKITEKSQAVAFWCDPISGHATLYWYRQILGQGPELLVQFQDESVVDDSQLPKDRFSAERLKGVDSTLKIQPAELGDSAMYLCASRLAASEEQFFGPGTRLTVL.